This TCR beta chain originates from a study of CD8+ T cells in alopecia areata listed by TCRdb under 2018. Study-level background: The treated patients, all with moderate-to-severe alopecia areata, were enrolled in an open-label pilot trial of oral tofacitinib given at 5 to 10 mg twice daily. Tofacitinib was given for 6 to 18 months, followed by 6 months of follow-up off drug to assess delayed response and recurrence. Disease severity in treated patients was measured with the SALT score, which quantifies the percentage of affected scalp surface area. To study T cell clonal expansion in alopecia areata, the researchers applied high-throughput TCRbeta sequencing to both the C3H/HeJ mouse model and human patients. Human TCRbeta sequencing covered scalp tissue and sorted CD4+ and CD8+ peripheral blood T cells from patchy and totalis/universalis alopecia areata patients and healthy controls. Biopsies were taken from tofacitinib-treated patients at baseline and again at 4 and 24 weeks into treatment, and several of those patients also had a later scalp biopsy. Clonality in the scalp was compared among normal scalp (n=4), patchy alopecia areata scalp (n=8), and alopecia totalis/universalis scalp (n=8). RNA was obtained with the PAXgene miRNA kit for fixed scalp, the miRNeasy kit for PBMCs, and the RNeasy kit for mouse skin. Amplification of TCRbeta CDR3 regions was done by immunoSEQ multiplex PCR using 35 Vbeta forward primers and 13 Jbeta reverse primers.

Library generation was performed with the immunoSEQ multiplex PCR assay. RNA was extracted from all samples and reverse transcribed into cDNA as template for TCR sequencing. First-strand cDNA was synthesized using SuperScript III with a 2:1 mix of oligo-dT and random hexamers. Amplification bias was assessed with a synthetic immune receptor repertoire, and residual bias was removed computationally. On the authors' methods: Raw reads were preprocessed for error removal, and CDR3 was defined according to IMGT conventions as running from the conserved cysteine to phenylalanine. To get clonality, Shannon entropy was normalized by log2 of the number of productive unique TCRs and the result was subtracted from 1. Whether scalp clones were CD4 or CD8 was inferred by matching scalp TCRbeta sequences against CD4 and CD8 repertoires sorted from blood. TCRdb carries this immuneACCESS record with in-frame sequences only. Its versions omit some clonotypes, under half of them owing to an unresolved V gene in the studies checked, with the rest unexplained. V and J calls and clone size follow that table, whereas D and trimming were derived from the DNA. The sample contains about 200,000 clones, under 40% of them found a single time. The top ten clones comprise 0.48% of the sample.

This clone has only a few counts. The specificity of this receptor is unknown. The sample holds no much larger clone one base away, and base qualities are not on file. The research as a whole found: Because the treated cohort was small and included a single nonresponder, larger studies are needed to assess links between baseline CD8+ expansion and response. TCR sequences shared between patients were less clear than in mice, possibly partly because of HLA diversity in the patient population. Higher clonality and more expanded CD8+ clones were observed in lesional scalp than in normal scalp, particularly in alopecia totalis/universalis, a finding suggestive of antigenic drive. During tofacitinib treatment, many expanded lesional clones remained in scalp and blood, and this persistence may partly explain relapse after treatment is stopped. Tofacitinib significantly decreased scalp clonality and the number of expanded CD8+ clones among the top 100 scalp clones. Unlike mouse skin, which is dominated by gammadelta T cells, normal human skin has resident alphabeta T cells that are also sequenced, and this complicates analysis of the scalp TCR repertoire.

In light of the paper, this sample's treatment or condition label describes: oral pan-JAK inhibitor, 5-10 mg twice daily. Peripheral blood and lesional scalp punch biopsies were obtained from patients with alopecia areata. After PBMCs were isolated by density centrifugation and stained for CD3, CD4 and CD8, a FACSAria was used to sort CD4+ and CD8+ T cells. As encoded in the germline V gene, CDR1 is MNHNS while CDR2 is SASEGT. The CDR3 has 15 amino acids, counting the end cysteine and phenylalanine. CDR3 DNA only is kept here, 45 bases in frame from base 1. From V the trimming removes 0 bases and from J it removes 9 bases, while the gene matches leave 3 bases of the junction unaccounted for.

Recombination linked TRBV6-1 to TRBJ1-6, with 9 junctional bases fitting TRBD1. The origin of this receptor is a human donor with alopecia areata. The input for sequencing was CD4+ T cells sorted from blood, taken at approximately week 30, from a patient treated with tofacitinib. The encoded CDR3 is CASSEAGQGSSPLHF. Here is the DNA: TGTGCCAGCAGTGAAGCGGGACAGGGCAGTTCACCCCTCCACTTT.